Here is one TCR beta chain with its context. Germline values: CDR1 MNHEY, CDR2 SMNVEV (reference sequence). This CDR3 contains 13 residues. V lost 6 bases and J lost 7; bases outside the gene matches: 8. The entry originates in a study of control samples from healthy donors and cancer patients. Produced via immunoSEQ multiplex PCR; TCRdb's table is partial and in-frame only. The sample includes some 100,000 clones, over 75% of them seen just once. The receptor was isolated from a human donor in good health. The donor label of this sample is uncertain. This chain links TRBV27 with TRBJ1-1, with 7 positions matching TRBD1. Specimen: blood. The CDR3 sequence is CASRQTGFNEAFF. The DNA of the CDR3 is TGTGCCAGCAGACAGACAGGGTTTAATGAAGCTTTCTTT.